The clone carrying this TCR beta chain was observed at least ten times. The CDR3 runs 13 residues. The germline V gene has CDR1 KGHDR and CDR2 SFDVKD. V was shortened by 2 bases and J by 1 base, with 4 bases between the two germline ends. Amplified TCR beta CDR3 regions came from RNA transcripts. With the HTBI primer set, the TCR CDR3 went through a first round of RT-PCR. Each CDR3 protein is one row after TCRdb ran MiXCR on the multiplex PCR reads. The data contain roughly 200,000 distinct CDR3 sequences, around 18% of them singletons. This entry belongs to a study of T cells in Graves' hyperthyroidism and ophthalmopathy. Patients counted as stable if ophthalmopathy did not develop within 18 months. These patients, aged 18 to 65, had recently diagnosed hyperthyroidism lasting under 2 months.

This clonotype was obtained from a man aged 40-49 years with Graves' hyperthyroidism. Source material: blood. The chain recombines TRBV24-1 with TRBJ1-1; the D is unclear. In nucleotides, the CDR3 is TGTGCCACCAGTGATTACAAGAACACTGAAGCTTTCTTT. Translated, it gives CATSDYKNTEAFF.